This T cell receptor beta chain is drawn from a study of T cell responses to AZD1222 COVID-19 vaccine. Study-level points and caveats: Reports indicate that nearly half of spike-specific TCRs are directed at unmutated variant regions.

Notes on this clone: Its target is unknown.

CDR1 is MDHEN, CDR2 SYDVKM, per germline. This CDR3 spans 16 amino acids. Trimming took off 4 bases at V and 0 bases at J, with 13 bases between the two ends. This table comes from immunoSEQ multiplex PCR, and its TCRdb copy is limited to in-frame clones, with some not included. Seen here are tens of thousands of clones, roughly 88% observed once, and the top ten hold approximately 4.7%. The specimen was peripheral blood, collected on day 0 of MenACWY control vaccination. This receptor was obtained from an adult in good health. The V gene is TRBV28, the J gene TRBJ1-5; D remains ambiguous. CDR3 loop: CASSSWRRNSNQPQHF. CDR3 sequence (DNA): TGTGCCAGCAGTTCCTGGCGGAGGAATAGCAATCAGCCCCAGCATTTT.